A single T cell receptor beta chain is shown here with its context. This sample was included in a study of blood T cell repertoires in COVID-19. Background on the study: T cells, B-cell-depleted T cells, or PBMCs provided the cDNA or gDNA that served as material.

Per the original data handling: Nucleated cell counts were estimated from reference gene primer amplification. Profiling relied on immunoSEQ multiplex PCR, and the TCRdb table lists in-frame clones only, not all of them. That table gives V, J and clone size, and the DNA gave D and trimming. In the table there are fewer than 150,000 clones, more than 80% of which are singletons. Sequenced material: peripheral blood. The TCR was taken from a woman aged 60 to 75 with COVID-19, enrolled during active disease.

The CDR3 region is CASSSMQGNYGYTF. In DNA, the CDR3 is TGTGCCAGCAGCTCCATGCAGGGGAACTATGGCTACACCTTC. V and J are TRBV7-2 and TRBJ1-2; D perhaps matches TRBD1 (6 bases). With 4 bases removed from V and 2 bases from J, the gap between germline ends came to 11 bases. Germline-derived CDR1 and CDR2 are SGHTA and FQGNSA. The CDR3 consists of 14 residues.